One and the same sample provided the 21 T cell receptor beta chains below, sequenced in a study of naive and memory T cell subsets. Both TRBC1 and TRBC2 were covered by a beta constant-region primer of two equimolar oligonucleotides. Ligated cDNA was amplified by four rounds of PCR with nested alpha and beta constant-region primers and SP2. TCRdb itself ran the UMI-ligation and nested PCR reads through MiXCR, one entry per CDR3 protein. The sample yields 120,000 to 150,000 distinct CDR3 sequences, roughly 22% seen once. General study findings and limits: Possibly reflecting memory cells re-expressing CD45RA, a few larger clonotypes occurred in naive repertoires, especially CD8.

These receptors lack a known antigen. Sample: naive CD4+ T cells from blood. All receptors come from a human donor in good health.

The rearrangement uses TRBV6-2 or TRBV6-3 and TRBJ2-4; 8 bases are shared with TRBD1. V trimming: 6 bases; J trimming: 9 bases; junction bases outside the gene matches: 16. CDR1 is MNHEY, CDR2 SVGEGT, per germline. This CDR3 is built from 16 residues. The CDR3 DNA sequence: TGTGCCAGCAGCGAAATCCGGGGCAGGGGGCCGAGCATTCAGTACTTC. It yields the protein CASSEIRGRGPSIQYF.

This chain joins TRBV11-3 and TRBJ2-5; 9 bases are shared with TRBD2. V trimming: 5 bases; J trimming: 4 bases; junction bases outside the gene matches: 11. The CDR3 has 16 residues. The germline gives CDR1 SGHNT, CDR2 YENEEA. CDR3 protein: CASSTGMAGGSETQYF. The CDR3 DNA is TGTGCCAGCAGCACGGGGATGGCGGGAGGGTCAGAGACCCAGTACTTC.

The rearrangement links TRBV6-5 to TRBJ1-1, with 7 positions matching TRBD1. Germline V CDR1 and CDR2: MNHEY, SVGAGI. The CDR3 runs to 14 residues. The V and J ends lost 8 bases and 3 bases, in that order; junction bases with no gene match: 9. This chain's CDR3 is CASRLQGIDTEAFF. CDR3 DNA: TGTGCCAGCCGTCTACAGGGGATAGACACTGAAGCTTTCTTT.

This chain uses TRBV6-6 with TRBJ2-7; D may correspond to TRBD1 or TRBD2 (6 bases each). CDR3 length: 14 residues. Trimming removed 6 bases from V and 0 bases from J, with 12 bases in between. The germline gives CDR1 MNHNY, CDR2 SVGAGI (reference sequence). For the CDR3, the DNA is TGTGCCAGCAGCCCGTCGGGGGCCTCCTACGAGCAGTACTTC. It encodes CASSPSGASYEQYF.

Only a few counts were recorded for this clonotype. This rearrangement joins TRBV2 to TRBJ1-1; no clear D gene. Trimming left V 6 bases short and J 1 base short, with 6 bases between. The CDR3 has 12 residues. The germline V gene has CDR1 SNHLY and CDR2 FYNNEI. CDR3 coding DNA: TGTGCCAGCAGACATTGGAACACTGAAGCTTTCTTT. Its translation: CASRHWNTEAFF. Full variable domain (remainder filled in from reference TRBV2 and TRBJ1-1): EPEVTQTPSHQVTQMGQEVILRCVPISNHLYFYWYRQILGQKVEFLVSFYNNEISEKSEIFDDQFSVERPDGSNFTLKIRSTKLEDSAMYFCASRHWNTEAFFGQGTRLTVV.

This clonotype occurred many times. This CDR3 is CASSFGGTGVNTEAFF. Here the CDR3 DNA reads TGCGCCAGCAGCTTTGGGGGGACAGGGGTTAACACTGAAGCTTTCTTT. The chain recombines TRBV5-1 with TRBJ1-1; 10 positions match TRBD1. CDR1 is SGHRS and CDR2 is YFSETQ in the germline V gene. This CDR3 region has 16 residues. The V segment lost 2 bases and the J segment 2 bases; nucleotides outside the gene matches: 6.

This clonotype was seen a handful of times. J is TRBJ2-7 and V is TRBV6-6, with 9 bases aligning to TRBD1. CDR3 size: 14 residues. With V trimmed by 6 bases and J by 7 bases, 10 bases remained unmatched. CDR1 is MNHNY, CDR2 SVGAGI, per germline (reference sequence). The CDR3 coding sequence is TGTGCCAGCAGCCCGCGTGGGACAGGGATAGAGCAGTACTTC. This codes for CASSPRGTGIEQYF.

This clonotype was seen ten or more times. This rearrangement joins TRBV3-1 to TRBJ2-1; no definite D call. Germline CDR1 LGHDT, CDR2 YNNKEL (reference sequence). This CDR3 is built from 15 residues. V lost 1 base, J lost 0 bases, and 7 bases lay in between. The CDR3 bases are TGTGCCAGCAGCCAAGTGGGTGGCTCCTACAATGAGCAGTTCTTC. Translating it yields CASSQVGGSYNEQFF.

This clonotype was counted a few times. The V and J genes are TRBV28 and TRBJ2-3; TRBD2 matches at 14 bases. Germline V gene data show CDR1 as MDHEN and CDR2 as SYDVKM. Trimming cost V 5 bases and J 6 bases; bases outside gene matches: 4. This CDR3 has 15 amino acids. CDR3 nucleotide sequence: TGTGCCAGCAGTACCCGGACTAGCGGGAGGGATACGCAGTATTTT. It is translated as CASSTRTSGRDTQYF.

This clonotype has just a few counts. The chain is built from TRBV28 and TRBJ1-6, with 9 nucleotides matching TRBD1. In germline, CDR1 is MDHEN, CDR2 SYDVKM. The CDR3 has 15 residues. V was pared by 5 bases and J by 5 bases, with 4 bases of the junction left unmatched. The CDR3 loop is CASSRRDRDNSPLHF. In DNA form, the CDR3 reads TGTGCCAGCAGTCGCCGGGACAGGGATAATTCACCCCTCCACTTT. The full variable domain, rest sourced from reference TRBV28 and TRBJ1-6, is DVKVTQSSRYLVKRTGEKVFLECVQDMDHENMFWYRQDPGLGLRLIYFSYDVKMKEKGDIPEGYSVSREKKERFSLILESASTNQTSMYLCASSRRDRDNSPLHFGNGTRLTVT.

This rearrangement joins TRBV3-1 to TRBJ1-5; D gene unclear. The CDR3 length is 13 residues. Germline V gene sequence: CDR1 LGHDT, CDR2 YNNKEL (reference sequence). Trimming cost V 8 bases and J 2 bases, with 10 bases left between them. DNA of the CDR3: TGTGCCAGCGGAGTTGGGGGCAATCAGCCCCAGCATTTT. Protein: CASGVGGNQPQHF.

This clonotype was counted ten times or more. The chain links TRBV21-1 to TRBJ2-1; the table gives TRBD1 as D, unverified against the DNA. TRBV21-1 is listed as a pseudogene. The CDR3 extends over 15 amino acids. CDR3 region: CASSKTNPGYNEQFF. The CDR3 DNA sequence: TGTGCCAGCAGCAAAACAAACCCCGGTTACAATGAGCAGTTCTTC.

This clonotype was seen a handful of times. V is TRBV7-6 and J is TRBJ2-3; maybe TRBD1 (6 bases). Between the trimmed V and J ends, which lost 5 bases and 4 bases, there was a span of 10 bases. CDR1 is SGHVS and CDR2 is FNYEAQ in the germline V gene. The CDR3 length is 13 residues. This CDR3 is CASSLQGPDTQYF. The DNA for the CDR3 is TGTGCCAGCAGCCTACAGGGACCAGATACGCAGTATTTT. Complete variable domain (other parts from reference TRBV7-6 and TRBJ2-3): GAGVSQSPRYKVTKRGQDVALRCDPISGHVSLYWYRQALGQGPEFLTYFNYEAQQDKSGLPNDRFSAERPEGSISTLTIQRTEQRDSAMYRCASSLQGPDTQYFGPGTRLTVL.

The chain uses TRBV5-1 and TRBJ1-3; D is undetermined. CDR1 and CDR2 (germline): SGHRS, YFSETQ. V dropped 2 bases and J dropped 2 bases, with 8 bases sitting between them. The CDR3 has 14 amino acids. The CDR3 DNA reads as TGCGCCAGCAGCTTAGGCGAGACTGGAAACACCATATATTTT. This sequence encodes CASSLGETGNTIYF.

The chain has TRBV7-6 and TRBJ2-7, with 12 bases matching TRBD2. Germline loops: CDR1 SGHVS, CDR2 FNYEAQ. This CDR3 is 18 amino acids long. The V gene end was trimmed by 2 bases and the J gene end by 6 bases; junction bases not matched to a gene: 14. The CDR3 loop reads CASSLFELAGGVFPEQYF. CDR3 DNA: TGTGCCAGCAGCTTATTCGAACTAGCGGGAGGAGTCTTTCCCGAGCAGTACTTC. The whole variable domain, filled in from reference TRBV7-6 and TRBJ2-7, reads GAGVSQSPRYKVTKRGQDVALRCDPISGHVSLYWYRQALGQGPEFLTYFNYEAQQDKSGLPNDRFSAERPEGSISTLTIQRTEQRDSAMYRCASSLFELAGGVFPEQYFGPGTRLTVT.

This clonotype was seen a handful of times. This chain joins TRBV12-3 or TRBV12-4 and TRBJ2-1; D tentatively fits TRBD1 or TRBD2 (5 bases each). V dropped 5 bases and J dropped 3 bases, with 8 bases sitting between them. This CDR3 has 13 amino acids. The CDR3 loop is CASSRDRYNEQFF. The CDR3 DNA follows: TGTGCCAGCAGTAGGGACCGCTACAATGAGCAGTTCTTC.

This clonotype showed up just a few times. V and J are TRBV7-9 and TRBJ2-1; D might be TRBD1 (5 bases). Trimming shortened V by 5 bases and J by 0 bases, and 23 bases separated the two germline ends. CDR1 and CDR2 (germline): SEHNR, FQNEAQ (reference sequence). The CDR3 runs 19 residues. The CDR3 DNA reads as TGTGCCAGCAGCCCCCGCCTACAGGTTAGGGTGAGCTCCTACAATGAGCAGTTCTTC. As protein: CASSPRLQVRVSSYNEQFF.

The chain joins TRBV20-1 to TRBJ2-1, with 11 bases lining up with TRBD2. V lost 5 bases, J lost 6 bases, and 9 bases stayed unmatched. This CDR3 contains 15 residues. Germline V gene lookup returns CDR1 DFQATT and CDR2 SNEGSKA (reference sequence). The CDR3 coding sequence is TGCAGTGCTGCTATTCTAGCGGGAGGACCCAATGAGCAGTTCTTC. It is translated as CSAAILAGGPNEQFF.

The rearrangement uses TRBV12-3 or TRBV12-4 and TRBJ2-4, with D hard to call. Trimming took 3 bases from V and 0 from J, leaving 6 bases between them. The CDR3 consists of 14 residues. CDR3 sequence reads: CASSLSLAKNIQYF. CDR3 bases: TGTGCCAGCAGTTTGTCACTAGCCAAAAACATTCAGTACTTC.

V is TRBV2 and J is TRBJ1-5, with TRBD1 matching over 8 bases. Trimming cost V 6 bases and J 1 base; bases outside gene matches: 2. Germline V gene data show CDR1 as SNHLY and CDR2 as FYNNEI. The length of the CDR3 is 14 residues. For the CDR3, the DNA is TGTGCCAGCAGCTACAGGGGGAGCAATCAGCCCCAGCATTTT. It codes for CASSYRGSNQPQHF.

This chain links TRBV10-3 with TRBJ2-3, with 8 bases aligning to TRBD1. Germline trimming cut 9 bases from V and 2 bases from J; bases unmatched to any gene: 7. The CDR3 extends over 14 amino acids. Germline V gives CDR1 ENHRY, CDR2 SYGVKD. The chain's CDR3 is CAINQGAPTDTQYF. CDR3 DNA: TGTGCCATAAACCAGGGGGCACCCACAGATACGCAGTATTTT.